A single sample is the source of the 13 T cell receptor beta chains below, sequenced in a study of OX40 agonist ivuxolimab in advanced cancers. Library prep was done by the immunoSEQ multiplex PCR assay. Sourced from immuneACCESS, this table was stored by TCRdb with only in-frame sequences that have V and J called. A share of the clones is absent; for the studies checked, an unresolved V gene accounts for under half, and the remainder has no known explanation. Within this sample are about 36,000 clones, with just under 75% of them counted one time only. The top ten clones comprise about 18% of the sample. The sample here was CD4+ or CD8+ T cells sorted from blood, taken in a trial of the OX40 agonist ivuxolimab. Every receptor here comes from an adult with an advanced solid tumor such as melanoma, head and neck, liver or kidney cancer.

CDR3 DNA: TGTGCCAGCAGGCGCACAGATACGCAGTATTTT. This codes for CASRRTDTQYF. The chain has TRBV7-2 and TRBJ2-3; no definite D call. From germline, CDR1 is SGHTA and CDR2 FQGNSA. V was cut by 6 bases and J by 1 base, with 2 bases left in between. CDR3 length equals 11 residues.

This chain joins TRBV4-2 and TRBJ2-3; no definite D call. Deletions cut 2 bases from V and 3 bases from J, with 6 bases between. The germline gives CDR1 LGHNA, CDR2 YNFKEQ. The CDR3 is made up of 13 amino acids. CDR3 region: CASSQRQTDTQYF. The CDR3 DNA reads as TGTGCCAGCAGCCAACGTCAGACAGATACGCAGTATTTT.

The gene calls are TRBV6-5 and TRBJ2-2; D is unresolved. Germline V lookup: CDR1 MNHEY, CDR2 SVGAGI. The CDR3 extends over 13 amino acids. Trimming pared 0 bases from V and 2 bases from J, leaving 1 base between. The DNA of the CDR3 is TGTGCCAGCAGTTACTCCAACACCGGGGAGCTGTTTTTT. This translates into CASSYSNTGELFF.

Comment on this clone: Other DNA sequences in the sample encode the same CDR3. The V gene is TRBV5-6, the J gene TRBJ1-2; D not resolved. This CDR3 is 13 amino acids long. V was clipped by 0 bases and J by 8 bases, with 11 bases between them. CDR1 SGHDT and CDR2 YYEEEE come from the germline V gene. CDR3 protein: CASSLGLEGGYTF. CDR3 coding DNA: TGTGCCAGCAGCTTGGGGTTAGAAGGCGGCTACACCTTC.

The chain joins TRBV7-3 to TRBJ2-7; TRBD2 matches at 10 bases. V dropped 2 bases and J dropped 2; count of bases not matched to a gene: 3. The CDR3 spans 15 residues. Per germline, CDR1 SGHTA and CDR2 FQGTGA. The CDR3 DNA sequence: TGTGCCAGCAGCTTAGGTAGCGGGGGGACCTACGAGCAGTACGTC. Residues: CASSLGSGGTYEQYV.

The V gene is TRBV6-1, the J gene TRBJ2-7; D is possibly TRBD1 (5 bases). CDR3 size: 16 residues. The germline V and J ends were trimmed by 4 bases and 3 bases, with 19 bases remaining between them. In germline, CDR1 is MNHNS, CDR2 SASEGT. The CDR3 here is CASSGGTPGSLYEQYF. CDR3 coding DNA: TGTGCCAGCAGTGGCGGCACGCCAGGGTCACTCTACGAGCAGTACTTC.

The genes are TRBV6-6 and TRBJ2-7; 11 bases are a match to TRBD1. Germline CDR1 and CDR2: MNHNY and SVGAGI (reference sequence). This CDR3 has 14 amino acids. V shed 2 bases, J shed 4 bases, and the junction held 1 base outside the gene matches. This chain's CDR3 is CASSYGQGAYEQYV. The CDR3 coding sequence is TGTGCCAGCAGTTACGGACAGGGGGCGTACGAGCAGTACGTC.

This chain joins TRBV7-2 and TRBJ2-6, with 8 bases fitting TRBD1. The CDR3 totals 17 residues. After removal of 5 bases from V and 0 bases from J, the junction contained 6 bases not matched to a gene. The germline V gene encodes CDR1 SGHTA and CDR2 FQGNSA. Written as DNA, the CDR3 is TGTGCCAGCAGCGCCGGACAGGGTGGCTCTGGGGCCAACGTCCTGACTTTC. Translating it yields CASSAGQGGSGANVLTF.

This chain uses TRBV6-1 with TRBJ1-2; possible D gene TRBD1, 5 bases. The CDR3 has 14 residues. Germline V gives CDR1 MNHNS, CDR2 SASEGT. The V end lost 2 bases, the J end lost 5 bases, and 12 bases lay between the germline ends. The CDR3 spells CASSEIWGGYGYTF. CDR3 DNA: TGTGCCAGCAGTGAAATTTGGGGCGGATATGGCTACACCTTC.

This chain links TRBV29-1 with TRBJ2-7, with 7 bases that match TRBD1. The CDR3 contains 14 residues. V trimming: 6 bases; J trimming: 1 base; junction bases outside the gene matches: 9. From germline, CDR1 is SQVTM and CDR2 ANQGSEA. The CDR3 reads CSVSSQGSSYEQYF. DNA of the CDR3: TGCAGCGTCTCTTCACAGGGGAGTTCCTACGAGCAGTACTTC.

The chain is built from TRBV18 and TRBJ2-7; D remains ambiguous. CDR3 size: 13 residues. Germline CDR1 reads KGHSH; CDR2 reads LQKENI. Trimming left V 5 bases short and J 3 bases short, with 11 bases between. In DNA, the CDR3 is TGTGCCAGCTCAGCTGTGGAGAACTACGAGCAGTACTTC. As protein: CASSAVENYEQYF.

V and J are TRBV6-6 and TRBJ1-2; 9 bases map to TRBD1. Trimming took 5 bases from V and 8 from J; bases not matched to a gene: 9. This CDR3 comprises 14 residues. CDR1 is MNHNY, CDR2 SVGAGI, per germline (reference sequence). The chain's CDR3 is CASSDPGQGMGYTF. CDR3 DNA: TGTGCCAGCAGTGATCCGGGACAGGGTATGGGCTACACCTTC.

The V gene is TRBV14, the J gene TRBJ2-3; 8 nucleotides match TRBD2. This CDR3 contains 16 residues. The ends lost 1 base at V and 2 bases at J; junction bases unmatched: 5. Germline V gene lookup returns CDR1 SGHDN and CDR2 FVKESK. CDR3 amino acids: CASSQGAGAFTDTQYF. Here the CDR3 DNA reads TGTGCCAGCAGCCAAGGAGCGGGGGCCTTCACAGATACGCAGTATTTT.